These 16 T cell receptor beta chains were sequenced from one sample in a study of a mutant IDH1 vaccine in newly diagnosed glioma. Repertoires were generated with immunoSEQ multiplex PCR, while TCRdb's copy carries only in-frame clones and drops some. The data show 40,000 to 65,000 clones, around four fifths seen once. The time point here: week 5, during vaccination. In every dose of vaccine, 300 ug of mutant IDH1 20-mer peptide was given alongside topical imiquimod. Their antigens remain unidentified. Specimen: PBMCs, collected from a glioma patient whose treatment included an IDH1 peptide vaccine. The origin of the receptors is a woman in her 40s with glioma.

This chain links TRBV19 with TRBJ2-7; D not resolved. Between the trimmed V and J ends, which lost 9 bases and 6 bases, there was a span of 9 bases. Per the germline V gene, CDR1 is LNHDA and CDR2 is SQIVND (reference sequence). CDR3 length: 10 residues. CDR3 amino acids: CASAIGEQYF. CDR3 coding DNA: TGTGCCAGCGCCATTGGCGAGCAGTACTTC.

The V call is TRBV18, the J call TRBJ1-5; TRBD1 matches at 7 bases. V shed 2 bases and J 0 bases; nucleotides not matched to a gene: 4. Germline CDR1 and CDR2: KGHSH and LQKENI. This CDR3 contains 16 residues. The CDR3 protein is CASSPAGTDSNQPQHF. CDR3 DNA sequence: TGTGCCAGCTCACCAGCGGGGACAGATAGCAATCAGCCCCAGCATTTT. The full variable domain, its missing parts supplied by reference TRBV18 and TRBJ1-5, is NAGVMQNPRHLVRRRGQEARLRCSPMKGHSHVYWYRQLPEEGLKFMVYLQKENIIDESGMPKERFSAEFPKEGPSILRIQQVVRGDSAAYFCASSPAGTDSNQPQHFGDGTRLSIL.

The chain recombines TRBV6-5 with TRBJ1-2; D gene uncertain. The CDR3 loop spans 11 amino acids. With 5 bases removed from V and 1 base from J, the gap between germline ends came to 2 bases. CDR1 and CDR2 from the germline V gene are MNHEY and SVGAGI. The CDR3 nucleotides are TGTGCCAGCAGTAATAACTATGGCTACACCTTC. Protein sequence: CASSNNYGYTF.

The V call is TRBV5-1, the J call TRBJ1-2; D gene uncertain. The length of the CDR3 is 12 residues. Trimming removed 4 bases from V and 4 bases from J, with 8 bases in between. Germline V gene sequence: CDR1 SGHRS, CDR2 YFSETQ. The CDR3 coding sequence is TGCGCCAGCAGCGCTGCCGCCTATGGCTACACCTTC. It codes for CASSAAAYGYTF.

The CDR3 nucleotides are TGTGCCAGCAGTTACTCTGACGGTGGTGGCTACACCTTC. Its protein is CASSYSDGGGYTF. The genes are TRBV6-5 and TRBJ1-2; D unresolved. The CDR3 length is 13 residues. Germline CDR1 MNHEY, CDR2 SVGAGI. The V end lost 0 bases, the J end lost 7 bases, and 9 bases lay between the germline ends.

In its sample, this clone was seen a few times. The CDR3 region has the DNA TGCGCCAGCAGCCAAGGACAGGGGACGGGGCCCCAGCATTTT. It codes for CASSQGQGTGPQHF. The chain has TRBV5-1 and TRBJ1-5, with 9 bases fitting TRBD1. Germline CDR1 is SGHRS and CDR2 is YFSETQ. Trimming removed 4 bases from V and 9 bases from J; junction bases left unmatched: 8. This CDR3 has 14 amino acids.

The V and J genes are TRBV19 and TRBJ2-6; 8 bases map to TRBD2. The V and J ends lost 6 bases and 4 bases, in that order; junction bases with no gene match: 11. The CDR3 has 17 residues. From germline, CDR1 is LNHDA and CDR2 SQIVND (reference sequence). CDR3 sequence reads: CASRVSGAQGGANVLTF. CDR3 DNA: TGTGCCAGTAGAGTTAGCGGGGCCCAAGGAGGGGCCAACGTCCTGACTTTC. Filled out from reference TRBV19 and TRBJ2-6, the complete variable domain reads DGGITQSPKYLFRKEGQNVTLSCEQNLNHDAMYWYRQDPGQGLRLIYYSQIVNDFQKGDIAEGYSVSREKKESFPLTVTSAQKNPTAFYLCASRVSGAQGGANVLTFGAGSRLTVL.

This chain joins TRBV6-4 and TRBJ1-6; no clear D gene. The germline gives CDR1 MRHNA, CDR2 SNTAGT. The CDR3 is 13 amino acids. Trimming left V 10 bases short and J 3 bases short, with 10 bases between. In DNA, the CDR3 is TGTGCCACCCGGCAGAGCTATAATTCACCCCTCCACTTT. Translation gives CATRQSYNSPLHF.

This clone appeared once. This rearrangement joins TRBV19 to TRBJ1-2, with no clear D. V was pared by 6 bases and J by 0 bases, with 11 bases between. The CDR3 is 14 residues long. Germline V CDR1 and CDR2: LNHDA, SQIVND (reference sequence). The CDR3: CASRTGLTNYGYTF. In DNA, the CDR3 is TGTGCCAGTAGGACTGGCCTTACTAACTATGGCTACACCTTC.

This sequence joins TRBV6-6 and TRBJ1-6; no clear D. Germline CDR1 reads MNHNY; CDR2 reads SVGAGI (reference sequence). This CDR3 contains 16 residues. Trimming cost V 6 bases and J 9 bases, with 21 bases left between them. The CDR3 loop reads CASSRGRATKLSPLHF. The CDR3 region has the DNA TGTGCCAGCAGCCGAGGCCGGGCCACCAAACTTTCACCCCTCCACTTT.

This clone showed up just once. One end of the junction does not line up with germline, which may come from a read error. The chain couples TRBV7-2 to TRBJ2-1; 7 positions agree with TRBD2. The CDR3 has 15 amino acids. The V gene's germline CDR1 is SGHTA and CDR2 FQGNSA. The CDR3: CASSLAGGGEDEQFF. The CDR3 DNA is TGTGCCAGCAGCCTAGCTGGCGGGGGTGAGGATGAGCAGTTCTTC.

V usage is TRBV4-2 and J usage is TRBJ1-4, with TRBD1 matching over 8 bases. The CDR3 is 15 residues long. CDR1 and CDR2 from the germline V gene are LGHNA and YNFKEQ. With V trimmed by 3 bases and J by 7 bases, 7 bases remained unmatched. As DNA, the CDR3 is TGTGCCAGCAGCCATCAGGACAGGGACGGTGAAAAACTGTTTTTT. Encoded protein: CASSHQDRDGEKLFF.

The chain links TRBV29-1 to TRBJ2-1; 12 nucleotides line up with TRBD2. Germline values: CDR1 SQVTM, CDR2 ANQGSEA. V gave up 6 bases and J gave up 12 bases; unmatched junction bases: 12. The CDR3 sequence is 14 residues long. CDR3 loop: CSVEPGLAGGGQFF. The CDR3 DNA is TGCAGCGTGGAACCGGGACTAGCGGGTGGTGGGCAGTTCTTC.

This chain connects TRBV7-8 to TRBJ1-5; the D gene is possibly TRBD1 (5 bases). The CDR3 length is 15 residues. Trimming cost V 1 base and J 3 bases, with 10 bases left between them. The germline CDR1 and CDR2 sequences are SGHVS and FQNEAQ. Written as DNA, the CDR3 is TGTGCCAGCAGCTTAGGCAGGGTTTTCAATCAGCCCCAGCATTTT. Protein sequence: CASSLGRVFNQPQHF. Looking up the rest from reference TRBV7-8 and TRBJ1-5 gives the full variable domain: GAGVSQSPRYKVAKRGQDVALRCDPISGHVSLFWYQQALGQGPEFLTYFQNEAQLDKSGLPSDRFFAERPEGSVSTLKIQRTQQEDSAVYLCASSLGRVFNQPQHFGDGTRLSIL.

A few counts support this clone. The chain has TRBV14 and TRBJ2-6; 9 bases fit TRBD1. Trimming removed 1 base from V and 11 bases from J; junction bases left unmatched: 0. Germline V lookup: CDR1 SGHDN, CDR2 FVKESK. This CDR3 spans 13 amino acids. The CDR3 DNA reads TGTGCCAGCAGCCAAGGGGACAGGGACGTCCTGACTTTC. This encodes CASSQGDRDVLTF.

The rearrangement links TRBV9 to TRBJ2-3, with 8 positions matching TRBD1. Germline V CDR1 and CDR2: SGDLS, YYNGEE. V shed 0 bases, J shed 4 bases, and the junction held 10 bases outside the gene matches. This CDR3 spans 17 amino acids. CDR3 in DNA: TGTGCCAGCAGCGTAGAGGCAGGGGGCTTCCGCGCAGATACGCAGTATTTT. Protein product: CASSVEAGGFRADTQYF. The variable domain in full, completed from reference TRBV9 and TRBJ2-3, reads DSGVTQTPKHLITATGQRVTLRCSPRSGDLSVYWYQQSLDQGLQFLIQYYNGEERAKGNILERFSAQQFPDLHSELNLSSLELGDSALYFCASSVEAGGFRADTQYFGPGTRLTVL.